This T cell receptor beta chain was found in a study of TIL therapy for anti-PD-1-resistant metastatic lung cancer. In the study overall: Median patient age was almost 55, ranging roughly 35-75 years.

General study results and limits: After infusion, TIL clonotypes partly replaced peripheral T cells and declined over months.

Details on this clone: Its specificity is not known.

From germline, CDR1 is SQVTM and CDR2 ANQGSEA. V lost 6 bases and J lost 5, with 13 bases in between. The CDR3 is 13 residues long. Sequencing used immunoSEQ v3. The method was immunoSEQ multiplex PCR; TCRdb's version includes in-frame clones alone and lacks a portion of them. The table has about 55,000 clones, over 75% seen once. Time point indicated: pre-treatment sample, taken before nivolumab and TIL therapy. The sequencing here drew on blood, taken at baseline. The chain joins TRBV29-1 to TRBJ1-4, with D possibly TRBD1 on 6 matching bases. The receptor was derived from a person aged 25 to 79 with non-small cell lung cancer. CDR3 in amino acids: CSVARGFNEKLFF. The DNA for the CDR3 is TGCAGCGTCGCCAGGGGCTTCAATGAAAAACTGTTTTTT.